The clone carrying this T cell receptor beta chain was seen once. Its antigen is unidentified. A much larger clone lies a single base off, so this may be a read error. This specimen comes from a study of human T cells and chemical hapten exposure. Study as a whole: DPC 0.01% went on the upper back by patch test, with reading at 6 days.

The time point was: pre-sensitization, week 0. Documented treatment: therapeutic diphenylcyclopropenone sensitization with weekly scalp DPC. TCRdb re-called the RACE reads with MiXCR, one entry per CDR3 protein. The table shows 300,000 to 400,000 distinct CDR3 sequences, with 5.1% occurring only once. The study, taken as a whole, reports: Since the donors had alopecia, their immune response may not be the same as that of healthy people.

The length of the CDR3 is 11 residues. CDR1 is MDHEN, CDR2 SYDVKM, per germline. This chain uses TRBV28 with TRBJ2-1; D uncertain. The sequencing here drew on whole blood, taken in connection with sensitization to the hapten diphenylcyclopropenone (DPC). The TCR comes from a woman in her fifties or sixties with alopecia areata. Some clones in this sample may be carry-over from other donors' samples. The CDR3 loop reads CASSLISERFF. CDR3 in DNA: TGTGCCAGCAGTTTAATTAGTGAGCGGTTCTTC.